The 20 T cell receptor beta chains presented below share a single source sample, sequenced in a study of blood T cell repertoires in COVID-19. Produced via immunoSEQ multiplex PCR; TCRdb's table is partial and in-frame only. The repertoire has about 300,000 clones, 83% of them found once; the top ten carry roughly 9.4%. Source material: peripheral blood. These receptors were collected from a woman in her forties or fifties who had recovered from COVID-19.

The CDR3 sequence is CASSQEKETSGGLTDTQYF. The DNA for the CDR3 is TGTGCCAGCAGCCAAGAGAAGGAGACTAGCGGGGGGCTGACAGATACGCAGTATTTT. The chain couples TRBV3-1 (or the pseudogene TRBV3-2) to TRBJ2-3; 13 bases agree with TRBD2. From germline, CDR1 is LGHDT and CDR2 YNNKEL (reference sequence). The CDR3 has 19 residues. V was pared by 0 bases and J by 3 bases, with 9 bases of the junction left unmatched.

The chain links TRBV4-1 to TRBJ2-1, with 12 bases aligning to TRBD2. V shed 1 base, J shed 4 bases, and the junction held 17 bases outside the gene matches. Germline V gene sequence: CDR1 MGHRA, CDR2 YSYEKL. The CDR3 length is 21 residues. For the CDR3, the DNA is TGCGCCAGCAGCCAAGGGGTTGCTAGCGGGGGGGCTTCCCTTAGGTACAATGAGCAGTTCTTC. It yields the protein CASSQGVASGGASLRYNEQFF.

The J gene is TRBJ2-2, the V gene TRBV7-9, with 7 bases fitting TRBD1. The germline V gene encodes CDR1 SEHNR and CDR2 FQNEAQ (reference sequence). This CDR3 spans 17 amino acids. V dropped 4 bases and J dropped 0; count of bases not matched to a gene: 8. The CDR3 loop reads CASSSKLDRTNTGELFF. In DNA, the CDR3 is TGTGCCAGCAGCTCAAAACTGGACAGGACGAACACCGGGGAGCTGTTTTTT.

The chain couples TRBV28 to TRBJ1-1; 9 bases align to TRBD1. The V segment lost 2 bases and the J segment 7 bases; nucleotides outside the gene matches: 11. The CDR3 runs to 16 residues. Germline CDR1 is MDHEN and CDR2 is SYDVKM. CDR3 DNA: TGTGCCAGCAGTTTAGGTGTCATCGGGACAGGGAATGAAGCTTTCTTT. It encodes CASSLGVIGTGNEAFF.

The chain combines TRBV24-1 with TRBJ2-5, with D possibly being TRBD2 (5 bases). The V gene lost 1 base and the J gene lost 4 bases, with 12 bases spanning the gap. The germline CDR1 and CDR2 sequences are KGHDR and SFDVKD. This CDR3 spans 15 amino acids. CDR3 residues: CATSDFWSGGETQYF. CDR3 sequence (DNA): TGTGCCACCAGTGATTTTTGGTCAGGAGGAGAGACCCAGTACTTC.

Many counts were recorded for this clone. The CDR3 sequence: CASSYSEASGGPHNEQFF. The CDR3 bases are TGTGCCAGCAGTTACTCCGAAGCTAGCGGGGGACCTCACAATGAGCAGTTCTTC. The rearrangement links TRBV6-2 or TRBV6-3 to TRBJ2-1; TRBD2 matches 10 bases. Germline V gene data show CDR1 as MNHEY and CDR2 as SVGEGT. The CDR3 covers 18 residues. V lost 0 bases and J lost 5; bases outside the gene matches: 10.

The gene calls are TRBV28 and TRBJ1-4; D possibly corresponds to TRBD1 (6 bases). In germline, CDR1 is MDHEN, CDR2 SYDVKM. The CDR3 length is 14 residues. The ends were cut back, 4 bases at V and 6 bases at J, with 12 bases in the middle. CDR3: CASSWGAGDEKLFF. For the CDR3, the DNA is TGTGCCAGCAGTTGGGGGGCGGGGGATGAAAAACTGTTTTTT.

The CDR3 loop is CASSLGGPSRDTQYF. CDR3 in DNA: TGTGCCAGCAGCTTAGGCGGCCCCAGTAGGGATACGCAGTATTTT. The rearrangement joins TRBV7-2 to TRBJ2-3; D unclear. The germline V gene has CDR1 SGHTA and CDR2 FQGNSA. The germline V and J ends were trimmed by 1 base and 6 bases, with 14 bases remaining between them. The CDR3 has 15 amino acids.

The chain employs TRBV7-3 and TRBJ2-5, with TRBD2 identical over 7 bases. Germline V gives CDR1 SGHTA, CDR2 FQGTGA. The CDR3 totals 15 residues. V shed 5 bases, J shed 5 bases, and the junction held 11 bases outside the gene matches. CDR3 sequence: CASSPQAGVSETQYF. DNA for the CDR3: TGTGCCAGCAGCCCCCAGGCGGGAGTGTCTGAGACCCAGTACTTC.

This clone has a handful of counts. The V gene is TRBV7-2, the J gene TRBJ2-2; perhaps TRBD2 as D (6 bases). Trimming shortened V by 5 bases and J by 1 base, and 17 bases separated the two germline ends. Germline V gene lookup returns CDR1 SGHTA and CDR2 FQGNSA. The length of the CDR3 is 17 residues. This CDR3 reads CASSPTVMGGNTGELFF. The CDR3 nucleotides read TGTGCCAGCAGCCCCACGGTTATGGGGGGGAACACCGGGGAGCTGTTTTTT.

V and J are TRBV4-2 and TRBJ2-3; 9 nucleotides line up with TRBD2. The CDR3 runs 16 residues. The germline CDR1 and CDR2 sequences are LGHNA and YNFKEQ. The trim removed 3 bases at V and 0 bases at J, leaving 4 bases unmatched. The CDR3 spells CASSQSSGVSTDTQYF. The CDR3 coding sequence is TGTGCCAGCAGCCAGTCTAGCGGGGTTAGCACAGATACGCAGTATTTT.

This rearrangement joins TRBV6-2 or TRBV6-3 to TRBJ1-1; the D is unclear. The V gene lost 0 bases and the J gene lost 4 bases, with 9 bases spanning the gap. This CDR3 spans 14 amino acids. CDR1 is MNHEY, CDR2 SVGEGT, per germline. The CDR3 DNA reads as TGTGCCAGCAGTTACTCGGAGGCTGGCACTGAAGCTTTCTTT. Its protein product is CASSYSEAGTEAFF.

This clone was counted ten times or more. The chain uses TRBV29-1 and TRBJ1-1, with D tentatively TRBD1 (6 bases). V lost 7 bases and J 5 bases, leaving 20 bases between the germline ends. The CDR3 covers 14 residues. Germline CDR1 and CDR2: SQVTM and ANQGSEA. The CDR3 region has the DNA TGCAGCGCCGCAGAGGGACATCCGGGAACTGAAGCTTTCTTT. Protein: CSAAEGHPGTEAFF.

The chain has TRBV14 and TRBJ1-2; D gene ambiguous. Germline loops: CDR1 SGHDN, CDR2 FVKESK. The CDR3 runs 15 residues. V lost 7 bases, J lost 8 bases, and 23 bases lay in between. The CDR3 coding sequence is TGTGCCAGCACTAAGAGGAGCAATCCACTATTAGGCTACACCTTC. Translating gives CASTKRSNPLLGYTF.

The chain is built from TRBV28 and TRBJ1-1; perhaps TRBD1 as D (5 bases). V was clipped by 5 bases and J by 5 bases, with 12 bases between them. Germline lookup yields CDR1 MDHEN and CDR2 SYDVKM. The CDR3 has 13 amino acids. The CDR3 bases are TGTGCCAGCAGTATTGGGGGGAGAACTGAAGCTTTCTTT. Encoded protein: CASSIGGRTEAFF.

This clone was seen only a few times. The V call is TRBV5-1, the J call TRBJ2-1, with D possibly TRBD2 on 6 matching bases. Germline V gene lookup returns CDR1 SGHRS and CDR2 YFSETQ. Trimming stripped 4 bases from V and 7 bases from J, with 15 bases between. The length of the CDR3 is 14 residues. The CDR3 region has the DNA TGCGCCAGCAGCGGCGGTGGGGGGTGGAATGAGCAGTTCTTC. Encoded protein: CASSGGGGWNEQFF.

CDR3 in amino acids: CASSRPGGEQYF. CDR3 sequence (DNA): TGTGCCAGCAGCCGACCGGGGGGCGAGCAGTACTTC. The chain employs TRBV7-8 and TRBJ2-7; 7 bases line up with TRBD2. This CDR3 is 12 amino acids long. In germline, CDR1 is SGHVS, CDR2 FQNEAQ. The V segment lost 5 bases and the J segment 6 bases; nucleotides outside the gene matches: 4.

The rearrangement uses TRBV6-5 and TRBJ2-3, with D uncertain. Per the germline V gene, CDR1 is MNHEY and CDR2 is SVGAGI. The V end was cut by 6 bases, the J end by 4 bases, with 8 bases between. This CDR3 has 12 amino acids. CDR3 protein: CASRGSADTQYF. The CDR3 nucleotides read TGTGCCAGCAGGGGCTCTGCAGATACGCAGTATTTT.

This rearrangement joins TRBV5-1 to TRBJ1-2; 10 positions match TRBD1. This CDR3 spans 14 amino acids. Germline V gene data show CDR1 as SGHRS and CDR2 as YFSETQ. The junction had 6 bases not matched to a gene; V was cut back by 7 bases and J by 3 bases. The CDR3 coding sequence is TGCGCCAGCGGAGGGACAGGGGCAGACTATGGCTACACCTTC. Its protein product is CASGGTGADYGYTF. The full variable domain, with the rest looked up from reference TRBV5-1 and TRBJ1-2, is KAGVTQTPRYLIKTRGQQVTLSCSPISGHRSVSWYQQTPGQGLQFLFEYFSETQRNKGNFPGRFSGRQFSNSRSEMNVSTLELGDSALYLCASGGTGADYGYTFGSGTRLTVV.

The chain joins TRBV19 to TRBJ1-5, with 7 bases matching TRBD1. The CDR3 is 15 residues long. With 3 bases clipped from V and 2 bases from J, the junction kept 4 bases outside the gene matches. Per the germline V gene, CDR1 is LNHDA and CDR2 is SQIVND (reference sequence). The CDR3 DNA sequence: TGTGCCAGTAGTATGAGACAGGGCGGCAATCAGCCCCAGCATTTT. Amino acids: CASSMRQGGNQPQHF.